The following is a TCR beta chain sequence with its context. Its antigen is not identified. The data were obtained in a study of beta chain features in type 1 diabetes. Study details: Age and gender were similar between patients and healthy donors, as were cell yields.

Expressed TCRB transcripts were sequenced after all isolated RNA was converted to cDNA. Profiled with immunoSEQ multiplex PCR; TCRdb holds only in-frame clones, not every one. The table shows 680,000 or so clones, with over 10% occurring only once. V shed 3 bases, J shed 0 bases, and the junction held 7 bases outside the gene matches. Looked up from germline, CDR1 is SGHRS and CDR2 is YFSETQ. The CDR3 runs to 17 residues. Study results and caveats: TCRB CDR3s were moderately but significantly shorter in Type 1 diabetes patients in all four CD4+ subsets. VDJ junctions in type 1 diabetes patients carried more deletions and fewer insertions.

The receptor comes from a man aged 18 to 29 with type 1 diabetes. Input material: naive CD4+ T cells from blood. The rearrangement links TRBV5-1 to TRBJ2-3; 10 bases map to TRBD2. This CDR3 is CASSSRVLAGSTDTQYF. The CDR3 DNA reads as TGCGCCAGCAGCTCCCGGGTACTAGCGGGGAGCACAGATACGCAGTATTTT.